Listed here are 9 T cell receptor beta chains from one sample, sequenced in a study of blood T cell repertoires in COVID-19. Sequencing was performed with immunoSEQ multiplex PCR; in TCRdb, only in-frame clones are kept and a portion is missing. Of approximately 180,000 clones in the sample, around 80% were seen once. The sequencing input was PBMCs or T cells enriched from blood (not recorded which). Receptor source: a man aged 50 or older who had recovered from COVID-19.

The chain recombines TRBV18 with TRBJ2-1; 11 nucleotides align to TRBD1. CDR1 is KGHSH and CDR2 is LQKENI in the germline V gene. The CDR3 covers 15 residues. V lost 3 bases and J lost 2; bases outside the gene matches: 0. The CDR3 nucleotides read TGTGCCAGCTCACCGGGACAGGGGGCCTACAATGAGCAGTTCTTC. This encodes CASSPGQGAYNEQFF.

The rearrangement links TRBV30 to TRBJ1-5; D is uncertain. The germline gives CDR1 GTSNPN, CDR2 SVGIG (reference sequence). CDR3 length: 14 amino acids. Deletions cut 0 bases from V and 3 bases from J, with 9 bases between. The CDR3 nucleotides are TGTGCCTGGAGTGTATCGGGGAACAATCAGCCCCAGCATTTT. Residues: CAWSVSGNNQPQHF.

The chain uses TRBV9 and TRBJ1-5; D might be TRBD1 (5 bases). Germline CDR1 is SGDLS and CDR2 is YYNGEE. The CDR3 extends over 17 amino acids. V was clipped by 0 bases and J by 5 bases, with 18 bases between them. CDR3 in DNA: TGTGCCAGCAGCGTAGGGGGTGGCAGGGCAATCGATCAGCCCCAGCATTTT. Amino acids: CASSVGGGRAIDQPQHF. Filled out from reference TRBV9 and TRBJ1-5, the complete variable domain reads DSGVTQTPKHLITATGQRVTLRCSPRSGDLSVYWYQQSLDQGLQFLIQYYNGEERAKGNILERFSAQQFPDLHSELNLSSLELGDSALYFCASSVGGGRAIDQPQHFGDGTRLSIL.

This clone was seen more than once but under ten times. The chain combines TRBV6-5 with TRBJ2-2, with TRBD1 as a possible D gene (6 bases). There are 15 residues in the CDR3. V was clipped by 8 bases and J by 5 bases, with 18 bases between them. Germline V lookup: CDR1 MNHEY, CDR2 SVGAGI. CDR3 sequence reads: CASRKGVAGTGELFF. The CDR3 nucleotides read TGTGCCAGCCGGAAGGGGGTCGCCGGGACCGGGGAGCTGTTTTTT.

The V call is TRBV6-5, the J call TRBJ1-2, with 7 bases identical to TRBD1. V was clipped by 4 bases and J by 8 bases; unmatched bases: 10. From germline, CDR1 is MNHEY and CDR2 SVGAGI. This CDR3 comprises 14 residues. CDR3: CASSLPQGTAGYTF. CDR3 DNA: TGTGCCAGCAGTTTACCACAGGGGACGGCGGGCTACACCTTC.

The rearrangement uses TRBV6-1 and TRBJ1-5, with D unclear. V lost 2 bases and J 0 bases, leaving 8 bases between the germline ends. The CDR3 has 15 amino acids. The germline gives CDR1 MNHNS, CDR2 SASEGT. CDR3 sequence (DNA): TGTGCCAGCAGTGAACTAGGACTTAGCAATCAGCCCCAGCATTTT. It encodes CASSELGLSNQPQHF.

The chain's CDR3 is CASSLGRRQGVVNTEAFF. Here the CDR3 DNA reads TGTGCCAGCAGCTTAGGCCGAAGACAGGGGGTCGTGAACACTGAAGCTTTCTTT. The chain couples TRBV7-8 to TRBJ1-1, with TRBD1 matching over 9 bases. This CDR3 has 18 residues. Germline trimming cut 1 base from V and 0 bases from J; bases unmatched to any gene: 9. Germline CDR1 SGHVS, CDR2 FQNEAQ.

The sample holds one count of this clone. The V and J genes are TRBV5-6 and TRBJ1-2, with 7 bases lining up with TRBD1. This CDR3 comprises 13 residues. Germline values: CDR1 SGHDT, CDR2 YYEEEE. The J segment lost 8 bases and the V segment lost 4 bases, leaving 8 bases of the junction unmatched. The CDR3 is CASSGGTAWGYTF. In nucleotides, the CDR3 is TGTGCCAGCAGCGGGGGGACAGCCTGGGGCTACACCTTC.

The gene calls are TRBV9 and TRBJ2-3, with 11 positions matching TRBD2. V lost 4 bases and J lost 5; bases outside the gene matches: 9. Looked up from germline, CDR1 is SGDLS and CDR2 is YYNGEE. The CDR3 spans 16 residues. The CDR3 DNA reads as TGTGCCAGCAGCATCGATAGCGGGGGGGCTGGAGATACGCAGTATTTT. Translation: CASSIDSGGAGDTQYF.